The 20 T cell receptor beta chains below all came from one sample that was sequenced in a study of human T cells and chemical hapten exposure. This sample's time point: patch test 1, 2 weeks after DPC sensitization. Treatment in this sample: therapeutic diphenylcyclopropenone sensitization with weekly scalp DPC. One entry per CDR3 protein results from TCRdb running MiXCR on the RACE reads. The repertoire holds fewer than 100,000 distinct CDR3 sequences, with around an eighth as singletons. The source material was whole blood, sampled in connection with sensitization to the hapten diphenylcyclopropenone (DPC). The receptor source for this set is a woman aged 40 to 50 with alopecia areata. Some clones in this sample may be carry-over from other donors' samples.

This clonotype was seen a handful of times. The rearrangement links TRBV29-1 to TRBJ2-1, with 10 bases matching TRBD2. V trimming: 5 bases; J trimming: 6 bases; junction bases outside the gene matches: 1. CDR3 length: 12 residues. Looked up from germline, CDR1 is SQVTM and CDR2 is ANQGSEA. CDR3 DNA: TGCAGCGTTCGGACTAGCGGCAATGAGCAGTTCTTC. It encodes CSVRTSGNEQFF.

This clonotype has just a few counts. CDR3 coding DNA: TGTGCCAGCAGCCCTCTTGCCGGGACAGGGGTCCTTTACGAGCAGTACTTC. Protein sequence: CASSPLAGTGVLYEQYF. The rearrangement uses TRBV6-2 or TRBV6-3 and TRBJ2-7; 10 positions match TRBD1. The CDR3 contains 17 residues. V trimming: 6 bases; J trimming: 4 bases; junction bases outside the gene matches: 15. Germline V gives CDR1 MNHEY, CDR2 SVGEGT.

The chain recombines TRBV12-3 or TRBV12-4 with TRBJ1-1; D not resolved. V was cut by 1 base and J by 13 bases, with 13 bases left in between. This CDR3 is built from 12 residues. The CDR3 nucleotides read TGTGCCAGCAGTTTAGATAGCAGGTACGGTTTCTTT. The encoded protein is CASSLDSRYGFF.

This chain connects TRBV18 to TRBJ1-1, with D unresolved. The germline V gene has CDR1 KGHSH and CDR2 LQKENI. The CDR3 covers 16 residues. V dropped 6 bases and J dropped 1 base, with 18 bases sitting between them. CDR3 sequence reads: CASSAIPIRANTEAFF. Written as DNA, the CDR3 is TGTGCCAGCTCCGCAATACCAATTAGAGCGAACACTGAAGCTTTCTTT. Complete variable domain (other parts from reference TRBV18 and TRBJ1-1): NAGVMQNPRHLVRRRGQEARLRCSPMKGHSHVYWYRQLPEEGLKFMVYLQKENIIDESGMPKERFSAEFPKEGPSILRIQQVVRGDSAAYFCASSAIPIRANTEAFFGQGTRLTVV.

CDR3 bases: TGCGCCAGCAGCTTGGGCGTACTAGCGGTCCAAGAGACCCAGTACTTC. Translated, it gives CASSLGVLAVQETQYF. This chain links TRBV5-1 with TRBJ2-5, with 8 bases fitting TRBD2. Germline loops: CDR1 SGHRS, CDR2 YFSETQ. The CDR3 consists of 16 residues. V lost 0 bases and J lost 1; bases outside the gene matches: 5.

In this sample, this clonotype turned up a few times. This chain joins TRBV6-2 or TRBV6-3 and TRBJ2-7, with D unclear. This CDR3 is built from 13 residues. Between the trimmed V and J ends, which lost 2 bases and 1 base, there was a span of 6 bases. CDR1 MNHEY and CDR2 SVGEGT come from the germline V gene. CDR3 nucleotide sequence: TGTGCCAGCAGTTACGCCGGATCCTACGAGCAGTACTTC. This codes for CASSYAGSYEQYF.

This chain connects TRBV29-1 to TRBJ2-5; TRBD2 matches 11 bases. V shed 6 bases and J 3 bases; nucleotides not matched to a gene: 6. The germline CDR1 and CDR2 sequences are SQVTM and ANQGSEA. This CDR3 is built from 14 residues. The CDR3 reads CSVRLAGHKETQYF. The CDR3 DNA reads TGCAGCGTAAGACTAGCGGGACACAAAGAGACCCAGTACTTC.

This chain uses TRBV5-6 with TRBJ2-5; 8 bases are shared with TRBD1. Per the germline V gene, CDR1 is SGHDT and CDR2 is YYEEEE. The CDR3 has 15 amino acids. J was trimmed by 5 bases and V by 5 bases; bases with no gene match: 11. CDR3 loop: CASRGRGQGRETQYF. Here the CDR3 DNA reads TGTGCCAGCAGGGGACGAGGACAGGGTCGGGAGACCCAGTACTTC.

This clonotype was detected many times. The CDR3 nucleotides are TGTGCCAGCAGTCCCCCAGGGTTCCCTGGGGCCAACGTCCTGACTTTC. Amino acids: CASSPPGFPGANVLTF. The rearrangement joins TRBV27 to TRBJ2-6, with D tentatively TRBD1 (5 bases). CDR1 MNHEY and CDR2 SMNVEV come from the germline V gene (reference sequence). Trimming took 5 bases from V and 2 from J, leaving 13 bases between them. The CDR3 loop spans 16 amino acids.

There are many counts of this clonotype. The J gene is TRBJ2-1, the V gene TRBV20-1; the match to TRBD2 covers 8 bases. J was trimmed by 6 bases and V by 5 bases; bases with no gene match: 6. Per the germline V gene, CDR1 is DFQATT and CDR2 is SNEGSKA (reference sequence). This CDR3 spans 13 amino acids. This chain's CDR3 is CSALMGTSNEQFF. In DNA form, the CDR3 reads TGCAGTGCTCTTATGGGGACTAGCAATGAGCAGTTCTTC.

This clonotype has a count of ten or more. V usage is TRBV7-9 and J usage is TRBJ1-5, with TRBD1 matching over 7 bases. The CDR3 spans 13 residues. Unmatched junction bases numbered 3, after V lost 5 bases and J lost 5 bases. Germline V gene lookup returns CDR1 SEHNR and CDR2 FQNEAQ (reference sequence). The CDR3 region has the DNA TGTGCCAGCAGCGCGCAGGGGGATCAGCCCCAGCATTTT. Residues: CASSAQGDQPQHF.

V gene TRBV29-1 combines with J gene TRBJ2-7; 11 positions agree with TRBD1. J gave up 5 bases and V 5 bases, and 17 bases lay outside the gene matches. Germline lookup yields CDR1 SQVTM and CDR2 ANQGSEA. The CDR3 sequence is 17 residues long. CDR3 residues: CSVLLKPGQGVMNEQYF. CDR3 sequence (DNA): TGCAGCGTTTTGTTAAAACCGGGACAGGGGGTTATGAACGAGCAGTACTTC.

In this sample, this clonotype turned up a few times. The chain couples TRBV4-3 to TRBJ2-1; D ambiguous. The CDR3 extends over 13 amino acids. Trimming removed 4 bases from V and 9 bases from J, with 13 bases in between. Germline-derived CDR1 and CDR2 are LGHNA and YSLEER. CDR3 coding DNA: TGCGCCAGCAGCCCATCGTTCGTGGGTGAGCAGTTCTTC. As protein: CASSPSFVGEQFF.

There are many counts of this clonotype. This rearrangement joins TRBV5-5 to TRBJ1-5, with D unresolved. Per germline, CDR1 SGHKS and CDR2 YYEKEE (reference sequence). V was cut by 0 bases and J by 2 bases, with 6 bases left in between. CDR3 size: 14 residues. This CDR3 reads CASSLVPGNQPQHF. CDR3 in DNA: TGTGCCAGCAGCTTGGTCCCGGGCAATCAGCCCCAGCATTTT.

The V gene is TRBV28, the J gene TRBJ1-5; TRBD1 is a possible D gene (6 bases). This CDR3 is 15 amino acids long. Trimming left V 7 bases short and J 2 bases short, with 15 bases between. Germline V gene lookup returns CDR1 MDHEN and CDR2 SYDVKM. CDR3: CASTQTGGRNQPQHF. The CDR3 DNA follows: TGTGCCAGCACCCAAACCGGGGGCCGCAATCAGCCCCAGCATTTT. The whole variable domain, filled in from reference TRBV28 and TRBJ1-5, reads DVKVTQSSRYLVKRTGEKVFLECVQDMDHENMFWYRQDPGLGLRLIYFSYDVKMKEKGDIPEGYSVSREKKERFSLILESASTNQTSMYLCASTQTGGRNQPQHFGDGTRLSIL.

This clonotype has at least ten counts. The V call is TRBV7-3, the J call TRBJ2-3; 11 bases are shared with TRBD2. The CDR3 contains 16 residues. The junction had 3 bases not matched to a gene; V was cut back by 4 bases and J by 0 bases. Germline values: CDR1 SGHTA, CDR2 FQGTGA. The CDR3 coding sequence is TGTGCCAGCAGCTCTGGGACTAGCGGAAGCACAGATACGCAGTATTTT. Translated, it gives CASSSGTSGSTDTQYF.

This chain connects TRBV18 to TRBJ2-2; 7 nucleotides align to TRBD1. Germline lookup yields CDR1 KGHSH and CDR2 LQKENI. This CDR3 comprises 14 residues. V gave up 2 bases and J gave up 6 bases; unmatched junction bases: 3. This CDR3 reads CASSPETGSGELFF. The CDR3 DNA reads TGTGCCAGCTCACCAGAGACAGGGTCCGGGGAGCTGTTTTTT.

This rearrangement joins TRBV15 to TRBJ2-3; D might be TRBD2 (5 bases). The CDR3 length is 17 residues. The ends were cut back, 4 bases at V and 2 bases at J, with 19 bases in the middle. Germline V gene lookup returns CDR1 LNHNV and CDR2 YYDKDF (reference sequence). CDR3 residues: CATSKSRTEDDTDTQYF. CDR3 DNA: TGTGCCACCAGCAAAAGCCGGACGGAGGATGACACAGATACGCAGTATTTT.

This clonotype was found a few times. CDR3 coding DNA: TGCAGCGTTGCGGTGGGCCGGGATCAGCCCCAGCATTTT. This translates into CSVAVGRDQPQHF. The V and J genes are TRBV29-1 and TRBJ1-5; D is uncertain. V lost 4 bases to trimming and J lost 5 bases, with 12 bases between them. This CDR3 has 13 residues. CDR1 and CDR2 from the germline V gene are SQVTM and ANQGSEA.

The gene calls are TRBV28 and TRBJ1-1, with D perhaps matching TRBD1 (5 bases). Trimming removed 7 bases at V and 2 bases at J, with 23 bases between. The CDR3 has 17 residues. Germline V gene sequence: CDR1 MDHEN, CDR2 SYDVKM. CDR3 sequence: CASTGARAGEDNTEAFF. The CDR3 region has the DNA TGTGCCAGCACCGGGGCGAGGGCCGGGGAGGACAACACTGAAGCTTTCTTT.